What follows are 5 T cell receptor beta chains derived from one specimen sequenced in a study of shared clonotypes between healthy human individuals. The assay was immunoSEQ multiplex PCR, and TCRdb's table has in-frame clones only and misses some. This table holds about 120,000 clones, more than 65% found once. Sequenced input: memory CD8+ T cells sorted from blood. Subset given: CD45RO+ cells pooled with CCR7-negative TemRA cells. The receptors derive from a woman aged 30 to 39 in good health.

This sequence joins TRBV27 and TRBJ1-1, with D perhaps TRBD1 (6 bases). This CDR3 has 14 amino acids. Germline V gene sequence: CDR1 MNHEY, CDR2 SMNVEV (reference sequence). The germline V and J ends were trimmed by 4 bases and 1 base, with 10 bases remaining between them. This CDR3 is CASSSLRGNTEAFF. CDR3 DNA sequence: TGTGCCAGCAGTTCCCTCAGGGGGAACACTGAAGCTTTCTTT.

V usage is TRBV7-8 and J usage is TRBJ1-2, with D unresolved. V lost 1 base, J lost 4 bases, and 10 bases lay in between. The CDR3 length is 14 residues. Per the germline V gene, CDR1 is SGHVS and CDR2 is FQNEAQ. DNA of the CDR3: TGTGCCAGCAGCTTAGGTGATGCAATCTATGGCTACACCTTC. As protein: CASSLGDAIYGYTF. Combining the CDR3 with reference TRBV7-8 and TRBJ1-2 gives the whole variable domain GAGVSQSPRYKVAKRGQDVALRCDPISGHVSLFWYQQALGQGPEFLTYFQNEAQLDKSGLPSDRFFAERPEGSVSTLKIQRTQQEDSAVYLCASSLGDAIYGYTFGSGTRLTVV.

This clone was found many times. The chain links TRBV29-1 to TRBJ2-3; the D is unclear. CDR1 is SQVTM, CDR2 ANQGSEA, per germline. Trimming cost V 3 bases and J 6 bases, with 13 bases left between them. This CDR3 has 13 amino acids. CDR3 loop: CSVEIHAADTQYF. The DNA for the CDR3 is TGCAGCGTTGAGATCCACGCGGCGGATACGCAGTATTTT.

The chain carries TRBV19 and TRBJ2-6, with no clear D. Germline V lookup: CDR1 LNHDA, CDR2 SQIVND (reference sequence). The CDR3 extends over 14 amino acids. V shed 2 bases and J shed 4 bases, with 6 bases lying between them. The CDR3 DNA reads TGTGCCAGTAGTATACTCGGAGGGGCCAACGTCCTGACTTTC. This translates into CASSILGGANVLTF.

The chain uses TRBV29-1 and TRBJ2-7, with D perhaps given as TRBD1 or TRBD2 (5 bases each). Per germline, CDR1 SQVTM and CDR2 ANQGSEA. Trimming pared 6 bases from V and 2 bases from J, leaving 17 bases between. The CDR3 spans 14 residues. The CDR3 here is CSVLGRDRPYEQYF. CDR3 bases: TGCAGCGTCCTAGGCAGGGACCGTCCCTACGAGCAGTACTTC.